These 20 T cell receptor beta chains were sequenced from one sample in a study of T cell responses to AZD1222 COVID-19 vaccine. The data were produced by immunoSEQ multiplex PCR, yet TCRdb's version contains in-frame clones alone and is incomplete. The sample gives about 97,000 clones, approximately 90% of which show up once; 7.5% is in the top ten. The material sequenced was peripheral blood, taken on day 0 of AZD1222 vaccination. These receptor sequences come from an adult in good health.

The V call is TRBV28, the J call TRBJ2-1; the match to TRBD2 covers 12 bases. The germline gives CDR1 MDHEN, CDR2 SYDVKM. The length of the CDR3 is 16 residues. The J segment lost 6 bases and the V segment lost 4 bases, leaving 7 bases of the junction unmatched. CDR3 nucleotide sequence: TGTGCCAGCAGTTCCCAACTAGCGGGAGGCCTCAATGAGCAGTTCTTC. It is translated as CASSSQLAGGLNEQFF.

The gene calls are TRBV19 and TRBJ2-1; tentatively, D is TRBD2 (5 bases). V dropped 6 bases and J dropped 1 base, with 19 bases sitting between them. This CDR3 contains 17 residues. CDR1 and CDR2 (germline): LNHDA, SQIVND (reference sequence). Here the CDR3 reads CASSLIYVSGSYNEQFF. The CDR3 DNA reads as TGTGCCAGTAGCCTCATCTACGTCTCGGGATCCTACAATGAGCAGTTCTTC.

The chain joins TRBV14 to TRBJ2-3, with D unresolved. V shed 1 base and J shed 5 bases, with 10 bases lying between them. CDR3 length: 14 amino acids. From germline, CDR1 is SGHDN and CDR2 FVKESK. DNA of the CDR3: TGTGCCAGCAGCCAAGGACCTGTGGGAGATACGCAGTATTTT. Amino acids: CASSQGPVGDTQYF.

Points on this clone: A read error may be the cause here, since a much bigger clone is one base away. The chain uses TRBV5-5 and TRBJ2-7; 7 bases are shared with TRBD1. This CDR3 comprises 14 residues. J was trimmed by 2 bases and V by 2 bases; bases with no gene match: 4. Germline lookup yields CDR1 SGHKS and CDR2 YYEKEE (reference sequence). In DNA form, the CDR3 reads TGTGCCAGCAGCTTAACAGGGGCGACCTACGAGCAGTACTTC. This codes for CASSLTGATYEQYF.

This chain connects TRBV9 to TRBJ1-1; D is undetermined. Trimming shortened V by 0 bases and J by 7 bases, and 16 bases separated the two germline ends. Per germline, CDR1 SGDLS and CDR2 YYNGEE. CDR3 length: 15 amino acids. The CDR3 DNA follows: TGTGCCAGCAGCGTAGGGACCCGTACCTACGGTGAAGCTTTCTTT. Translation gives CASSVGTRTYGEAFF.

This chain links TRBV5-1 with TRBJ1-1; TRBD1 might be the D (5 bases). Per germline, CDR1 SGHRS and CDR2 YFSETQ. V was cut by 3 bases and J by 0 bases, with 9 bases left in between. There are 14 residues in the CDR3. This CDR3 is CASSYRQMNTEAFF. The CDR3 nucleotides read TGCGCCAGCAGCTATAGACAGATGAACACTGAAGCTTTCTTT.

The chain carries TRBV10-3 and TRBJ2-2; D ambiguous. The V gene lost 6 bases and the J gene lost 3 bases, with 17 bases spanning the gap. This CDR3 region has 16 residues. Germline CDR1 is ENHRY and CDR2 is SYGVKD. The CDR3 coding sequence is TGTGCCATCAGCCGTTCGGCTCGAAGGGACACCGGGGAGCTGTTTTTT. As protein: CAISRSARRDTGELFF.

This clone showed up just once. The J gene is TRBJ1-2, the V gene TRBV27; TRBD1 matches 8 bases. The germline V gene encodes CDR1 MNHEY and CDR2 SMNVEV (reference sequence). Trimming took 4 bases from V and 7 from J; bases not matched to a gene: 11. The CDR3 has 15 amino acids. The CDR3 DNA is TGTGCCAGCAGTTCCCTGGACAGGGTCCGGGCTGGCTACACCTTC. It yields the protein CASSSLDRVRAGYTF.

The rearrangement links TRBV6-1 to TRBJ2-1, with D hard to call. CDR1 and CDR2 from the germline V gene are MNHNS and SASEGT. Trimming cost V 0 bases and J 0 bases, with 12 bases left between them. The CDR3 length is 17 residues. The CDR3 DNA is TGTGCCAGCAGTGAAGCACGGGCCACTTTCTCCTACAATGAGCAGTTCTTC. Amino acids: CASSEARATFSYNEQFF.

The chain employs TRBV7-2 and TRBJ2-2; D unresolved. The V gene's germline CDR1 is SGHTA and CDR2 FQGNSA. The ends were cut back, 1 base at V and 4 bases at J, with 4 bases in the middle. The CDR3 has 13 amino acids. The chain's CDR3 is CASSLDLTGELFF. The DNA of the CDR3 is TGTGCCAGCAGCTTAGACCTCACCGGGGAGCTGTTTTTT.

The chain employs TRBV20-1 and TRBJ1-5, with D hard to call. Germline V lookup: CDR1 DFQATT, CDR2 SNEGSKA (reference sequence). This CDR3 is 13 amino acids long. Trimming removed 3 bases from V and 2 bases from J, with 8 bases in between. The CDR3 nucleotides read TGCAGTGCTAGTCCCAGGCGCAATCAGCCCCAGCATTTT. This encodes CSASPRRNQPQHF.

The genes are TRBV7-3 and TRBJ2-2, with 7 bases fitting TRBD1. V lost 6 bases, J lost 0 bases, and 7 bases stayed unmatched. CDR1 and CDR2 (germline): SGHTA, FQGTGA. The CDR3 has 16 amino acids. The CDR3 spells CASSQQGPANTGELFF. CDR3 nucleotides: TGTGCCAGCAGTCAACAGGGGCCCGCGAACACCGGGGAGCTGTTTTTT.

A word on this clone: Other DNA sequences in the sample encode the same CDR3. This rearrangement joins TRBV11-2 to TRBJ1-1, with D unclear. The V end was cut by 1 base, the J end by 1 base, with 4 bases between. The CDR3 loop spans 13 amino acids. Germline V gene data show CDR1 as SGHAT and CDR2 as FQNNGV. CDR3 protein: CASSLVRNTEAFF. The DNA of the CDR3 is TGTGCCAGCAGCTTAGTGAGGAACACTGAAGCTTTCTTT. The whole variable domain, filled in from reference TRBV11-2 and TRBJ1-1, reads EAGVAQSPRYKIIEKRQSVAFWCNPISGHATLYWYQQILGQGPKLLIQFQNNGVVDDSQLPKDRFSAERLKGVDSTLKIQPAKLEDSAVYLCASSLVRNTEAFFGQGTRLTVV.

The V and J genes are TRBV3-1 (or the pseudogene TRBV3-2) and TRBJ1-1; D not certain. Germline V gene sequence: CDR1 LGHDT, CDR2 YNNKEL (reference sequence). The CDR3 runs to 14 residues. V was pared by 5 bases and J by 6 bases, with 16 bases between. CDR3 loop: CASSDTGSSAEAFF. In DNA, the CDR3 is TGTGCCAGCAGCGATACCGGGTCGTCGGCTGAAGCTTTCTTT.

The V call is TRBV5-1, the J call TRBJ2-5, with 7 bases fitting TRBD2. J was trimmed by 3 bases and V by 4 bases; bases with no gene match: 6. Germline-derived CDR1 and CDR2 are SGHRS and YFSETQ. The CDR3 runs 14 residues. The CDR3 here is CASSPRGLEETQYF. CDR3 sequence (DNA): TGCGCCAGCAGCCCGCGGGGGTTGGAAGAGACCCAGTACTTC.

V usage is TRBV19 and J usage is TRBJ1-2; no clear D. The CDR3 is made up of 13 amino acids. V was pared by 7 bases and J by 3 bases, with 12 bases between. CDR1 is LNHDA and CDR2 is SQIVND in the germline V gene (reference sequence). The CDR3 here is CASTPRVDYGYTF. The CDR3 DNA sequence: TGTGCCAGTACCCCCCGAGTGGACTATGGCTACACCTTC.

The CDR3 DNA reads TGTGCCAGCTCACCACCCGGGGATAGGCCCATATATTTT. It codes for CASSPPGDRPIYF. The chain joins TRBV18 to TRBJ1-3; D is ambiguous. The CDR3 is made up of 13 amino acids. Germline V gene sequence: CDR1 KGHSH, CDR2 LQKENI. The V end lost 0 bases, the J end lost 11 bases, and 11 bases lay between the germline ends.

The chain joins TRBV12-3 or TRBV12-4 to TRBJ1-1, with a tentative D call TRBD1 (5 bases). This CDR3 comprises 11 residues. V was shortened by 2 bases and J by 12 bases, with 10 bases between the two germline ends. CDR3 loop: CASSLYRRTFF. In nucleotides, the CDR3 is TGTGCCAGCAGTTTATACAGGAGAACTTTCTTT.

The chain employs TRBV5-1 and TRBJ1-3, with D tentatively TRBD1 (6 bases). V lost 1 base, J lost 0 bases, and 14 bases lay in between. Per germline, CDR1 SGHRS and CDR2 YFSETQ. The CDR3 spans 17 residues. This chain's CDR3 is CASSLIVRTVSGNTIYF. The CDR3 coding sequence is TGCGCCAGCAGCTTGATAGTACGGACAGTCTCTGGAAACACCATATATTTT.

The V and J genes are TRBV7-2 and TRBJ2-1, with 7 positions matching TRBD2. The CDR3 is 16 residues long. Losses at the gene ends were 1 base for V and 10 bases for J; bases not matched to a gene: 13. The germline V gene has CDR1 SGHTA and CDR2 FQGNSA. CDR3 coding DNA: TGTGCCAGCAGCTTAGGTAGTGGGAGGGCCCCGGTAGAGCAGTTCTTC. This translates into CASSLGSGRAPVEQFF.